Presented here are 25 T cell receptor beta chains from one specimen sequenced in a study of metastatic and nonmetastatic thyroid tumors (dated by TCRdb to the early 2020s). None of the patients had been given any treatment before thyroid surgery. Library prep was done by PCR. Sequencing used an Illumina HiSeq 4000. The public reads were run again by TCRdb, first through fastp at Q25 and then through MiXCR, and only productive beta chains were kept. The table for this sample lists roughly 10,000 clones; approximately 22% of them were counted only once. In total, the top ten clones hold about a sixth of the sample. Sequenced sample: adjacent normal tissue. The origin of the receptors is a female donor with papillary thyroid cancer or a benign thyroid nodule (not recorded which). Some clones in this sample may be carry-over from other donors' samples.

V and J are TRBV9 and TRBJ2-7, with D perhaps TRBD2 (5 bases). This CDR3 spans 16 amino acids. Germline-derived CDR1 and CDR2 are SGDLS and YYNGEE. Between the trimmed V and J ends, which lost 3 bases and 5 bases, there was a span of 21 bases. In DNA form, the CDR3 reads TGTGCCAGCAGCGCAAAGACTTCCGGGATCCAAAACGAGCAGTACTTC. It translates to CASSAKTSGIQNEQYF.

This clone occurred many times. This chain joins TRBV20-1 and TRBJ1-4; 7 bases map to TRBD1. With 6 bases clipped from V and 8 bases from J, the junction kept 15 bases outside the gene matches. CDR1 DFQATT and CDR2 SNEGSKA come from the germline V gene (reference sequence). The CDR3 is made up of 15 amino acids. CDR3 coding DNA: TGCAGTGCCCCACCCGAGGAGGGGGCAAGGGAAAAACTGTTTTTT. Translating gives CSAPPEEGAREKLFF.

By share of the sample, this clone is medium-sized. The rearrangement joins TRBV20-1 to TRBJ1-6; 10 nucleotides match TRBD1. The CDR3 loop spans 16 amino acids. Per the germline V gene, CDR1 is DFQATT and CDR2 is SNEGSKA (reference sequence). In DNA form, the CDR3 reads TGCAGGGGACCGGGACAGGGGTTACGAAGGAATTCACCCCTCCACTTT. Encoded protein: CRGPGQGLRRNSPLHF.

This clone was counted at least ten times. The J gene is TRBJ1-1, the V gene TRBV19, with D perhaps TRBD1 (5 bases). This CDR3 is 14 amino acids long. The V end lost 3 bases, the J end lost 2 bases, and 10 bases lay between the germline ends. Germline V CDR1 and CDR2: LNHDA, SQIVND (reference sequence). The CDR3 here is CASSMGLRNTEAFF. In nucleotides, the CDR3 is TGTGCCAGTAGTATGGGGCTGCGAAACACTGAAGCTTTCTTT.

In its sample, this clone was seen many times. This CDR3 is CASSVIAGEHNEQFF. The CDR3 DNA follows: TGTGCCAGCAGCGTTATTGCGGGAGAACATAATGAGCAGTTCTTC. This rearrangement joins TRBV9 to TRBJ2-1, with TRBD2 identical over 7 bases. CDR3 size: 15 residues. Unmatched junction bases numbered 9, after V lost 2 bases and J lost 7 bases. Germline lookup yields CDR1 SGDLS and CDR2 YYNGEE.

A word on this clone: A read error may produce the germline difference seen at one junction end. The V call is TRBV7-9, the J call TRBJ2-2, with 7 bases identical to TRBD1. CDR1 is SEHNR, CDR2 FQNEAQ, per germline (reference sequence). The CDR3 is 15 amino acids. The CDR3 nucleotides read TGTGCCAGCAGCTGCCCCGGGACAGTCACCGGGGAGCTGCTTTTT. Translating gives CASSCPGTVTGELLF.

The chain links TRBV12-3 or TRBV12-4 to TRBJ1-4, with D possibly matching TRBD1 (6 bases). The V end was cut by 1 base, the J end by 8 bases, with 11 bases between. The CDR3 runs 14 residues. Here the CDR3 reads CASSLVGGGEKLFF. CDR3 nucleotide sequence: TGTGCCAGCAGTTTAGTGGGGGGCGGCGAAAAACTGTTTTTT.

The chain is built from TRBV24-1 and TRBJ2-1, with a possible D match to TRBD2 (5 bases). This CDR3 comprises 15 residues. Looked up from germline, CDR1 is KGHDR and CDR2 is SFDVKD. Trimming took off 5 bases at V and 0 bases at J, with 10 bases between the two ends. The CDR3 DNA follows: TGTGCCACCAGTGCTTCGAGCGGCTCCTACAATGAGCAGTTCTTC. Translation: CATSASSGSYNEQFF.

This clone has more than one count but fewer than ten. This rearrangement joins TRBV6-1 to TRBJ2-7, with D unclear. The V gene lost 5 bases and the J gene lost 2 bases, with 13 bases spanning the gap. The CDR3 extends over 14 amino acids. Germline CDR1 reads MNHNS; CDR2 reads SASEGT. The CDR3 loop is CASSHGPNTYEQYV. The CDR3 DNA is TGTGCCAGCAGTCACGGACCTAATACCTACGAGCAGTACGTC.

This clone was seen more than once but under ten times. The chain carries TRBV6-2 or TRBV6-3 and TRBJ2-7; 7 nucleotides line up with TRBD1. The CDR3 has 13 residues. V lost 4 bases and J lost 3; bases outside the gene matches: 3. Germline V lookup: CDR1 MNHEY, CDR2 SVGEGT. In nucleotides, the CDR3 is TGTGCCAGCAGTTTAGGACAGGACTACGAGCAGTACTTC. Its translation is CASSLGQDYEQYF.

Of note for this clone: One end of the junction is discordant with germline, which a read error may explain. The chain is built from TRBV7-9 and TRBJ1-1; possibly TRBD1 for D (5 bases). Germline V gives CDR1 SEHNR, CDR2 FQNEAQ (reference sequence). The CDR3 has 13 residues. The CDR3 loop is CASSLQGGTESFF. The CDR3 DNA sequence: TGTGCCAGCAGCTTACAGGGAGGCACTGAATCTTTCTTT.

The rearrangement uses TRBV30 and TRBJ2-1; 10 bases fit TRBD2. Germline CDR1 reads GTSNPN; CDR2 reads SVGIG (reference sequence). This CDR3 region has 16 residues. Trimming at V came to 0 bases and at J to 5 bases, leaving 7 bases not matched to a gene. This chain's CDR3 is CAWSVRGLAGDNEQFF. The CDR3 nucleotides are TGTGCCTGGAGTGTACGCGGCCTAGCGGGAGACAATGAGCAGTTCTTC.

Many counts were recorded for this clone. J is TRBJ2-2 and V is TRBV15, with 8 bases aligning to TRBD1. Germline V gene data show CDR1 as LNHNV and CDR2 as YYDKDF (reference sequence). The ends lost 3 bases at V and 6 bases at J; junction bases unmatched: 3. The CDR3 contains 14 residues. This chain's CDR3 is CATSRDRAAGELFF. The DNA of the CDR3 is TGTGCCACCAGCAGGGACAGGGCAGCCGGGGAGCTGTTTTTT.

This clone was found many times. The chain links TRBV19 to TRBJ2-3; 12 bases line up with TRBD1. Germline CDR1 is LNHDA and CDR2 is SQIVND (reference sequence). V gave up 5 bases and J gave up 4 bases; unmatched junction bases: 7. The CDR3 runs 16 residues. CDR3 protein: CASSVRDRGRADTQYF. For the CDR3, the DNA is TGTGCCAGTAGTGTCCGGGACAGGGGGCGGGCAGATACGCAGTATTTT.

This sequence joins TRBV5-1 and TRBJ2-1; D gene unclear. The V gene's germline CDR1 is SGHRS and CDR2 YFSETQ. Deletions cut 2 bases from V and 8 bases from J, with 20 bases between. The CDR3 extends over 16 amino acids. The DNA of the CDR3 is TGCGCCAGCAGCTTCTGGACGCACCGTTACCGGGATGAGCAGTTCTTC. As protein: CASSFWTHRYRDEQFF.

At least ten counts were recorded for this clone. The CDR3 DNA follows: TGTGCCAGCAGTCGACAGGGTTGGGGGAATCAGCCCCAGCATTTT. Protein sequence: CASSRQGWGNQPQHF. The rearrangement links TRBV2 to TRBJ1-5; 7 nucleotides match TRBD1. Per the germline V gene, CDR1 is SNHLY and CDR2 is FYNNEI. The CDR3 loop spans 15 amino acids. V lost 5 bases to trimming and J lost 4 bases; unmatched junction nucleotides: 8.

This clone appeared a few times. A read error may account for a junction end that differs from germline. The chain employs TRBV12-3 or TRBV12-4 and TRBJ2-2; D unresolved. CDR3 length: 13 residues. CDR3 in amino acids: CALGYLNTVELFF. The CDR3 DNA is TGTGCCCTTGGCTACCTGAACACCGTGGAGCTGTTTTTT.

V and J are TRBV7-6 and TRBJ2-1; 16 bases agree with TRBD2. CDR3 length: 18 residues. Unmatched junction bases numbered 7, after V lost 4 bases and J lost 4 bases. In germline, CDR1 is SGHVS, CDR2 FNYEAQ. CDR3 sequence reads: CASSYGTSGRAWYNEQFF. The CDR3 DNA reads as TGTGCCAGCAGCTACGGGACTAGCGGGAGGGCGTGGTACAATGAGCAGTTCTTC.

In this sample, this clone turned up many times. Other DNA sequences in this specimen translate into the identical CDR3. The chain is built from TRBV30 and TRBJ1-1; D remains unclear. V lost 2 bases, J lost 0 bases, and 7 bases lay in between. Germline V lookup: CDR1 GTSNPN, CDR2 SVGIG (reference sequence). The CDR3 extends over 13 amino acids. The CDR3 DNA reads TGTGCCTGGAGTCTGGGCGTGAACACTGAAGCTTTCTTT. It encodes CAWSLGVNTEAFF.

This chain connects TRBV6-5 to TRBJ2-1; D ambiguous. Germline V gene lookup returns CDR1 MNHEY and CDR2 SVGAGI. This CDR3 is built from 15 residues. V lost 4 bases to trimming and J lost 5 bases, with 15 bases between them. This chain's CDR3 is CASSFWGIGNNEQFF. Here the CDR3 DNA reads TGTGCCAGCAGTTTTTGGGGAATTGGGAACAATGAGCAGTTCTTC.

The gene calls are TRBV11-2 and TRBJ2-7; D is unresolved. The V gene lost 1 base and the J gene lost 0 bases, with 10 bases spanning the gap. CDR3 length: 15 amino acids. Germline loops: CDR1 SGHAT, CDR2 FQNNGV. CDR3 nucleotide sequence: TGTGCCAGCAGCTTAGGATGGGAAATCTCCTACGAGCAGTACTTC. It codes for CASSLGWEISYEQYF.

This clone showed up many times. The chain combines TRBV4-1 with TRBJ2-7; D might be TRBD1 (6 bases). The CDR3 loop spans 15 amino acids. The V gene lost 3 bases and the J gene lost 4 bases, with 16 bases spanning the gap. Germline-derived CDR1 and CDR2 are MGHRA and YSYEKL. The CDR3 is CASSQGQGRGYEQYF. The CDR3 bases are TGCGCCAGCAGCCAGGGCCAGGGCAGGGGTTACGAGCAGTACTTC.

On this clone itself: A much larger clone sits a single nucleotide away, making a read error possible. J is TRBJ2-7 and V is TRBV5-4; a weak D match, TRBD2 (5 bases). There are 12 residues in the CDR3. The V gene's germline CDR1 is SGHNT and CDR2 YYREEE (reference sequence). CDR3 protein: CASSLGGSERYF. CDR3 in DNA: TGTGCCAGCAGCTTGGGAGGGTCCGAGCGGTACTTC. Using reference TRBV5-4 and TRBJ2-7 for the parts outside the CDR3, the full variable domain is ETGVTQSPTHLIKTRGQQVTLRCSSQSGHNTVSWYQQALGQGPQFIFQYYREEENGRGNFPPRFSGLQFPNYSSELNVNALELDDSALYLCASSLGGSERYFGPGTRLTVT.

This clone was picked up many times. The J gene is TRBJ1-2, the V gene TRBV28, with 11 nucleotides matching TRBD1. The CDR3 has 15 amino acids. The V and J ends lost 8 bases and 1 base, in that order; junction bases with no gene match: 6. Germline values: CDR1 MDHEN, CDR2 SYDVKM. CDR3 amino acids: CASGTGGVDNYGYTF. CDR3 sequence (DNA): TGTGCCAGCGGGACAGGGGGAGTGGATAACTATGGCTACACCTTC.

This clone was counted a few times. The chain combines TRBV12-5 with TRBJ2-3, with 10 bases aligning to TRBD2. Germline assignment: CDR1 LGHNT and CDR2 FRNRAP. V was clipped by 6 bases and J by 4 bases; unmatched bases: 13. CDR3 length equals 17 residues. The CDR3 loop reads CASGFVTSGAGADTQYF. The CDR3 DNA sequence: TGTGCTAGTGGCTTTGTAACTAGCGGGGCGGGTGCAGATACGCAGTATTTT.